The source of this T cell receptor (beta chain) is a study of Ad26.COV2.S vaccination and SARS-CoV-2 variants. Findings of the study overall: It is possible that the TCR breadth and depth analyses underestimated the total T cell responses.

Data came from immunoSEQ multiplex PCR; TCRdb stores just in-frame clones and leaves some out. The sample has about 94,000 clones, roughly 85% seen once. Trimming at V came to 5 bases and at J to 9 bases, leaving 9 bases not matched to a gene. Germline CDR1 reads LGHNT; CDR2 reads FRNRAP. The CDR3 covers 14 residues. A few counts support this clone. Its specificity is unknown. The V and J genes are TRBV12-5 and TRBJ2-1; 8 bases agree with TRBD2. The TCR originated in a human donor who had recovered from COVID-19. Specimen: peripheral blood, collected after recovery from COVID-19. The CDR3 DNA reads TGTGCTAGTGGTGGTAGAGCGGGAGTAGGTGAGCAGTTCTTC. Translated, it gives CASGGRAGVGEQFF.